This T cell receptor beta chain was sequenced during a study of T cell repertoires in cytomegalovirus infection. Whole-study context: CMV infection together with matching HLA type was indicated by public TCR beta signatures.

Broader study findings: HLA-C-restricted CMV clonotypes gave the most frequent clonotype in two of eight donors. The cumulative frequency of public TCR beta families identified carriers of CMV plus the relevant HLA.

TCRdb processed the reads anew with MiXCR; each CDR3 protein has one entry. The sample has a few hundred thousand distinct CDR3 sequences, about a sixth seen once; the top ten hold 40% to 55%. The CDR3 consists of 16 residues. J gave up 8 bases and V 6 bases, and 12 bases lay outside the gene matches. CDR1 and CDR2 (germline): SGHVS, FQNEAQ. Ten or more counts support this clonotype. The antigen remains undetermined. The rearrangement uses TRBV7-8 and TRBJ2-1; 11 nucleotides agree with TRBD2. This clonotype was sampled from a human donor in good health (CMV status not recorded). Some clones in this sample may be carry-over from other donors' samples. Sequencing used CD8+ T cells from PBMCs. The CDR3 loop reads CASRASLAGGFDEQFF. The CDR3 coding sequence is TGTGCCAGCAGAGCGAGTCTAGCGGGGGGATTCGATGAGCAGTTCTTC.